The rows below give T cell receptor beta chains drawn from one sample of a study of Tregs in tolerant kidney transplant recipients. Assay: immunoSEQ multiplex PCR; the TCRdb copy retains only in-frame clones and omits some. The sample lists approximately 8,000 clones; about 35% were seen once. Antigens for these TCRs are unknown. The source material was CD8+ T cells from blood cultured with allogeneic cells, sampled before the transplant. The receptors here all came from a human patient who received a combined kidney and bone marrow transplant. CDR3s include the opening cysteine and the closing phenylalanine or tryptophan. D genes are given only for firm matches. The size entry is marked missing in some rows and otherwise reads once, few, many or a size class.

j_gene | v_gene | abundance | d_gene | CDR3nt | CDR3aa
TRBJ2-2 | TRBV29-1 | NA | NA | TGCAGCGCCGGACAGATGAACACCGGGGAGCTGTTTTTT | CSAGQMNTGELFF
TRBJ2-7 | TRBV27 | medium-sized | NA | TGTGCCAGCAGTTTCTCTGGACAGTCCTACGAGCAGTACTTC | CASSFSGQSYEQYF
TRBJ2-3 | TRBV4-1 | once | TRBD2 | TGCGCCAGCAGCCAAGTGGGAGGGGTGTCCACAGATACGCAGTATTTT | CASSQVGGVSTDTQYF
TRBJ2-7 | TRBV7-3 | NA | TRBD2 | TGTGCCAGCAGCTTAGCCCCCGGACTAGCGGTCTACTACGAGCAGTACTTC | CASSLAPGLAVYYEQYF
TRBJ2-7 | TRBV4-2 | NA | NA | TGTGCCAGCAGCCAATTCCTGACAAGCTCCTACGAGCAGTACTTC | CASSQFLTSSYEQYF
TRBJ1-1 | TRBV7-6 | NA | NA | TGTGCCAGCAGCTTATCCGTGAACACTGAAGCTTTCTTT | CASSLSVNTEAFF
TRBJ1-1 | TRBV7-3 | NA | TRBD1 | TGTGCCAGCAGGCCCAGGGGGTCCACTGAAGCTTTCTTT | CASRPRGSTEAFF
TRBJ2-7 | TRBV7-9 | NA | NA | TGTGCCAGCAGCTTAAGGACGGGGTACGAGCAGTACTTC | CASSLRTGYEQYF
TRBJ2-3 | TRBV14 | NA | TRBD2 | TGTGCCAGCAGCCAATTACTAGCGGGGGCCTGGGATACGCAGTATTTT | CASSQLLAGAWDTQYF
TRBJ2-7 | TRBV27 | medium-sized | TRBD1 | TGTGCCAGCAGTTTCGTGGGGGCAGGGGGCCCCTACGAGCAGTACTTC | CASSFVGAGGPYEQYF
TRBJ2-1 | TRBV12-5 | NA | NA | TGTGCTAGTGCCGAGTGGTCCGGTGAGCAGTTCTTC | CASAEWSGEQFF
TRBJ1-1 | TRBV7-2 | NA | TRBD1 | TGTGCCAGCAGCCCGGGACAGGGAAGGACTGAAGCTTTCTTT | CASSPGQGRTEAFF
TRBJ1-1 | TRBV7-9 | large | NA | TGTGCCAGCAGGGCGACAGACTGGAACACTGAAGCTTTCTTT | CASRATDWNTEAFF
TRBJ1-5 | TRBV27 | NA | NA | TGTGCCAGCGGCTTGGTTCCGGCGGGGCCCCAGCATTTT | CASGLVPAGPQHF
TRBJ2-3 | TRBV7-2 | NA | NA | TGTGCCAGCAGCCCCTTCGCAGATACGCAGTATTTT | CASSPFADTQYF
TRBJ1-2 | TRBV18 | NA | NA | TGTGCCAGCTCACCAAGAGCGTCCGACTATGGCTACACCTTC | CASSPRASDYGYTF
TRBJ2-3 | TRBV21-1 | few | NA | TGTGCCAGCAGCAAAGCCGCGAAAAATAGCACAGATACGCAGTATTTT | CASSKAAKNSTDTQYF
TRBJ2-1 | TRBV27 | NA | TRBD2 | TGTGCCAGCAGCCTACTACTAGCGGGGGGGCCAGGTGAGCAGTTCTTC | CASSLLLAGGPGEQFF
TRBJ2-7 | TRBV6-5 | few | NA | TGTGCCAGCAATGTAAGGGGGACGGCCTACGAGCAGTACTTC | CASNVRGTAYEQYF
TRBJ1-1 | TRBV9 | few | NA | TGTGCCAGCAGCGCCGACAGGAGTGGAGATACTGAAGCTTTCTTT | CASSADRSGDTEAFF
TRBJ2-7 | TRBV7-3 | NA | TRBD2 | TGTGCCAGCAGCTCCAGGACTAGCGAACGCTACGAGCAGTACTTC | CASSSRTSERYEQYF
TRBJ2-7 | TRBV9 | once | NA | TGTGCCAGCAGCGTGGCCCAGGCGGGGTACGAGCAGTACTTC | CASSVAQAGYEQYF
TRBJ2-7 | TRBV4-1 | few | NA | TGCGCCAGCAGCCAACGGTCTGGTAGCTCGGTCTACGAGCAGTACTTC | CASSQRSGSSVYEQYF
TRBJ2-2 | TRBV7-9 | NA | TRBD1 | TGTGCCAGCAGCCCTGGACAGGCTTATACGGACACCGGGGAGCTGTTTTTT | CASSPGQAYTDTGELFF
TRBJ2-2 | TRBV27 | few | TRBD2 | TGTGCCAGCAGTTTAATCCTAGCGGGGGGGCCCGGGGAGCTGTTTTTT | CASSLILAGGPGELFF
TRBJ2-2 | TRBV7-8 | NA | TRBD1 | TGTGCCAGTGGTGGCGGACAGGTCTTCTTGTCCGGGGAGCTGTTTTTT | CASGGGQVFLSGELFF